The 5 T cell receptor beta chains below all came from one sample that was sequenced in a study of beta chain features in type 1 diabetes. Study results and caveats: For Type 1 diabetes patients, all four CD4+ subsets carried TCRB CDR3s that were moderately but significantly shorter.

Reverse transcription of all isolated RNA meant that expressed TCRB transcripts were sequenced. The protocol was immunoSEQ multiplex PCR, while the TCRdb copy is restricted to in-frame clones and leaves out a portion. Altogether 12,000 to 15,000 clones are present, about two thirds being singletons, with the ten largest covering roughly 0.5%. These TCRs' antigens remain unknown. Sequenced input: stem cell memory CD4+ T cells from blood. The receptor source for this set is a woman younger than 35 with type 1 diabetes.

This chain joins TRBV19 and TRBJ2-6, with D unclear. There are 15 residues in the CDR3. V lost 3 bases and J lost 0, with 6 bases in between. Germline V lookup: CDR1 LNHDA, CDR2 SQIVND (reference sequence). The CDR3 sequence is CASSIPHSGANVLTF. CDR3 coding DNA: TGTGCCAGTAGTATCCCACACTCTGGGGCCAACGTCCTGACTTTC.

This clone was recorded a few times. The chain joins TRBV5-1 to TRBJ2-1; 7 bases agree with TRBD2. The J segment lost 6 bases and the V segment lost 0 bases, leaving 6 bases of the junction unmatched. This CDR3 region has 15 residues. The germline V gene encodes CDR1 SGHRS and CDR2 YFSETQ. CDR3 sequence: CASSLDRGGGNEQFF. The CDR3 nucleotides are TGCGCCAGCAGCTTGGATCGAGGCGGGGGCAATGAGCAGTTCTTC.

V and J are TRBV5-1 and TRBJ2-1; 7 positions match TRBD2. Germline values: CDR1 SGHRS, CDR2 YFSETQ. The CDR3 contains 16 residues. V shed 1 base, J shed 4 bases, and the junction held 8 bases outside the gene matches. The CDR3 is CASSLSRLAEYNEQFF. DNA of the CDR3: TGCGCCAGCAGCTTGAGTCGGCTAGCGGAGTACAATGAGCAGTTCTTC. Variable domain in full (rest from reference TRBV5-1 and TRBJ2-1): KAGVTQTPRYLIKTRGQQVTLSCSPISGHRSVSWYQQTPGQGLQFLFEYFSETQRNKGNFPGRFSGRQFSNSRSEMNVSTLELGDSALYLCASSLSRLAEYNEQFFGPGTRLTVL.

This chain joins TRBV7-3 and TRBJ2-1; TRBD1 matches 9 bases. The CDR3 extends over 17 amino acids. CDR1 is SGHTA and CDR2 is FQGTGA in the germline V gene. After removal of 2 bases from V and 3 bases from J, the junction contained 8 bases not matched to a gene. The CDR3 region has the DNA TGTGCCAGCAGCTTAGGGACAGGGCCCCTTCTCTACAATGAGCAGTTCTTC. This codes for CASSLGTGPLLYNEQFF.

The chain uses TRBV9 and TRBJ1-5; no reliable D call. CDR1 is SGDLS, CDR2 YYNGEE, per germline. V lost 0 bases, J lost 9 bases, and 10 bases lay in between. CDR3 length: 13 residues. The CDR3 coding sequence is TGTGCCAGCAGCGTAGGAGGGTCGGGGCCCCAGCATTTT. It specifies CASSVGGSGPQHF.